A single TCR beta chain is shown here with its context. The V gene's germline CDR1 is KGHDR and CDR2 SFDVKD. This CDR3 region has 14 residues. V lost 4 bases and J lost 7, with 13 bases in between. Authors' processing steps: Scientists estimated how many nucleated cells there were by amplifying reference gene primers. The protocol was immunoSEQ multiplex PCR, while the TCRdb copy is restricted to in-frame clones and leaves out a portion. The V and J calls and clone size were taken over from that table, and D and trimming were inferred from the DNA. This sample has around 300,000 clones; approximately 88% occur once, and the top ten carry 1.7%. This record belongs to a study of blood T cell repertoires in COVID-19.

The TCR was taken from a woman between 40 and 50 years old who had recovered from COVID-19. Sequences were obtained from PBMCs or T cells enriched from blood (not recorded which). This chain uses TRBV24-1 with TRBJ2-1; perhaps TRBD1 as D (6 bases). The CDR3 sequence is CATSEGLDRNEQFF. Written as DNA, the CDR3 is TGTGCCACCAGTGAAGGCTTAGACAGGAATGAGCAGTTCTTC.